This TCR beta chain was identified in a study of OX40 agonist ivuxolimab in advanced cancers. Looking at the study overall: The costimulatory receptor OX40 (CD134) was targeted by ivuxolimab, a fully human IgG2 agonistic monoclonal antibody. Intravenous ivuxolimab was administered to patients every 2 weeks at six dose levels: 0.01, 0.1, 0.3, 1.5, 3 and 10 mg/kg. Of the approximately 54 patients in dose escalation, about 19 had hepatocellular carcinoma, about 15 had melanoma, 9 had renal cell carcinoma and 9 had head and neck cancer. A male proportion of around 83% and a mean age of roughly 55 years, ranging from about 23 to 90, were recorded for the dose-escalation cohort. Prior anti-PD-1, anti-PD-L1 or anti-CTLA-4 therapy was permitted, and checkpoint inhibitors had been received by about 37% of dose-escalation patients. Partial responses occurred in three dose-escalation patients, of whom one had hepatocellular carcinoma and two had cutaneous melanoma. The purpose of peripheral TCRbeta sequencing was to test whether ivuxolimab changed TCR sequence diversity and led to clonal T-cell expansion. The paper covers the monotherapy dose-escalation part of the phase I ivuxolimab trial, which included N ≈ 57 patients.

To sequence the TCRbeta CDR3 region, genomic DNA was isolated from the sorted cells. The immunoSEQ Assay was used for sequencing of TCRbeta CDR3 regions. TCRdb took this table from immuneACCESS and kept in-frame rearrangements with V and J called. Such tables lack part of the clones; where checked against another copy, unresolved V genes explain under half of the gap, and the rest is unexplained. In this sample the table shows approximately 50,000 clones, about 88% of which occur a single time. The ten largest clones represent around 1.1% of the sample. Patients with a history of autoimmune disease or receiving systemic immunosuppression were excluded from the trial. Peripheral blood for TCR sequencing was drawn from every dose cohort at baseline, at cycle 4 day 1 and at cycle 7 day 1. The samples were taken from a phase I, first-in-human, multicenter, open-label dose-escalation trial of ivuxolimab. The trial enrolled adults with locally advanced or metastatic head and neck squamous cell, hepatocellular, melanoma or renal cell carcinoma. Before TCR sequencing, CD4+ and CD8+ T cells were separately sorted from peripheral blood.

Details on this clone: Its antigen is not yet known. Base qualities are not provided; no much larger clone lies one nucleotide away.

The CDR3 goes from the cysteine to the phenylalanine over 15 residues. CDR3 DNA is the only sequence kept; it has 45 bases, read in frame from the first base. The germline V gene sets CDR1 to MNHEY and CDR2 to SVGAGI. V loses 2 bases at its end and J loses 6 bases; junction bases beyond the gene matches: 5. Study-level results and caveats: Clonal expansion of both CD4+ and CD8+ blood T cells was observed from baseline to week 6 at doses 0.1 to 3.0 mg/kg. The antigen specificity of the clonally expanded peripheral T cells was not determined. In the 0.1-3.0 mg/kg groups, partial responders had among the lowest normalized peripheral clonal expansion, particularly in CD8+ T cells. After ivuxolimab, expanded clones were on average more numerous among CD8+ T cells than among CD4+ T cells. Low levels of normalized T-cell clonal expansion were also seen in some patients who did not respond.

The source material was CD4+ or CD8+ T cells sorted from blood, sampled in a trial of the OX40 agonist ivuxolimab. The sequence was collected from an adult with an advanced solid tumor such as melanoma, head and neck, liver or kidney cancer. The chain is assembled from TRBV6-5 and TRBJ2-1; TRBD1 aligns with 9 central bases. The DNA is TGTGCCAGCAGTTACGGAGACAGGGGGGCCAATGAGCAGTTCTTC. It translates as CASSYGDRGANEQFF.